One T cell receptor (beta chain) is described in this entry. The junction departs from the called germline gene at one end, perhaps through a read error. These data belong to a study of preoperative IRX-2 immunotherapy in early breast cancer. The protocol was immunoSEQ multiplex PCR, while the TCRdb copy is restricted to in-frame clones and leaves out a portion. The repertoire has around 60,000 clones, roughly 95% of them found once; the top ten carry 1.5% to 2%. Treatment reported: preoperative locoregional IRX-2 cytokine immunotherapy. This phase Ib study tested locoregional IRX-2 cytokine immunotherapy given before surgery. The TCR originated in a human donor with breast cancer. This material was collected from a patient treated with IRX-2 immunotherapy.

This chain's CDR3 is CASSLRRTGDYDYTF. The CDR3 DNA is TGTGCCAGCAGTTTAAGGAGAACCGGGGACTATGACTACACCTTC. V gene TRBV27 combines with J gene TRBJ1-2; D is possibly TRBD1 (5 bases). Germline V gene lookup returns CDR1 MNHEY and CDR2 SMNVEV (reference sequence). CDR3 length: 15 residues.